This T cell receptor beta chain came from a study of blood T cell repertoires in COVID-19. Study-wide context: Samples taken during acute and convalescent COVID-19 were collected in the United States, Italy and Spain. The cDNA or gDNA used as material had been derived from T cells, B-cell-depleted T cells, or PBMCs.

This clone was seen a single time. Original handling: By means of reference gene primer amplification, nucleated cell counts were estimated. Produced via immunoSEQ multiplex PCR; TCRdb's table is partial and in-frame only. V, J and clone size derive from that table, while D and trimming were established from the DNA sequence. The sample records 65,000 to 75,000 clones, 91% being singletons. This CDR3 is 13 amino acids long. Germline V gene sequence: CDR1 SGHRS, CDR2 YFSETQ. Trimming shortened V by 1 base and J by 2 bases, and 7 bases separated the two germline ends. The clonotype comes from a human donor with active COVID-19. The donor label of this sample is uncertain. The rearrangement joins TRBV5-1 to TRBJ2-7, with D tentatively TRBD1 (5 bases). Material: peripheral blood. DNA for the CDR3: TGCGCCAGCAGCTTGAGCAGGGCCTACGAGCAGTACTTC. Its protein product is CASSLSRAYEQYF.